Listed here are 11 T cell receptor beta chains from one sample, sequenced in a study of graft-versus-host responses after intestinal transplantation. Antigen specificity for these receptors is unknown. Produced via immunoSEQ multiplex PCR; TCRdb's table is partial and in-frame only. Here the sample spans tens of thousands of clones, roughly 93% being singletons. The sequencing used unstimulated CD4+ T cells sorted from spleen or lymph node cells, collected before transplant. These receptors were obtained from a human donor who was the organ donor for an intestinal transplant.

The rearrangement uses TRBV7-2 and TRBJ1-6; D call uncertain. Germline values: CDR1 SGHTA, CDR2 FQGNSA. The CDR3 extends over 16 amino acids. Trimming removed 5 bases from V and 7 bases from J, with 18 bases in between. The CDR3, as DNA: TGTGCCAGCAGCCTGGCGAGTGGAGGGCCAAATTCACCCCTCCACTTT. Protein product: CASSLASGGPNSPLHF.

The chain is built from TRBV12-5 and TRBJ1-4, with TRBD1 as a possible D gene (5 bases). Trimming removed 5 bases from V and 7 bases from J, with 14 bases in between. The length of the CDR3 is 14 residues. The germline gives CDR1 LGHNT, CDR2 FRNRAP. CDR3 in DNA: TGTGCTAGTGGTCAGGGTAATTACGGTGAAAAACTGTTTTTT. Translating gives CASGQGNYGEKLFF.

J is TRBJ1-2 and V is TRBV19, with D possibly being TRBD1 (5 bases). This CDR3 region has 15 residues. The germline V gene has CDR1 LNHDA and CDR2 SQIVND (reference sequence). V lost 5 bases to trimming and J lost 1 base, with 14 bases between them. The CDR3 nucleotides are TGTGCCAGTAGTGGCGGACAAGACATTAACTATGGCTACACCTTC. This translates into CASSGGQDINYGYTF.

The rearrangement joins TRBV28 to TRBJ2-7; possible D gene TRBD1, 6 bases. The germline CDR1 and CDR2 sequences are MDHEN and SYDVKM. Trimming removed 11 bases at V and 3 bases at J, with 11 bases between. The CDR3 is 11 residues long. Here the CDR3 reads CAAKGGYEQYF. The CDR3 DNA is TGTGCCGCCAAAGGGGGCTACGAGCAGTACTTC.

The chain carries TRBV5-1 and TRBJ2-5, with D maybe TRBD1 (6 bases). V lost 0 bases and J 3 bases, leaving 9 bases between the germline ends. This CDR3 region has 14 residues. Germline V gene lookup returns CDR1 SGHRS and CDR2 YFSETQ. The CDR3 here is CASSLGSGEETQYF. In DNA form, the CDR3 reads TGCGCCAGCAGCTTGGGGTCAGGGGAAGAGACCCAGTACTTC.

The gene calls are TRBV6-1 and TRBJ1-6; a possible D gene is TRBD1 (5 bases). The CDR3 consists of 15 residues. V lost 10 bases and J lost 3, with 16 bases in between. The germline V gene has CDR1 MNHNS and CDR2 SASEGT. The CDR3 loop is CATTDKQVYNSPLHF. The CDR3 DNA is TGTGCCACCACGGATAAACAGGTCTATAATTCACCCCTCCACTTT.

The chain couples TRBV30 to TRBJ2-5; D is ambiguous. TRBJ2-7 matches the DNA end more closely, so the J call is doubtful. Looked up from germline, CDR1 is GTSNPN and CDR2 is SVGIG (reference sequence). CDR3 length: 11 residues. The CDR3 DNA reads TGTGCCTGGAGCTTTAGCTACGAGCAGTACTTC. Translation: CAWSFSYEQYF.

The V call is TRBV19, the J call TRBJ2-2; D is ambiguous. Germline CDR1 and CDR2: LNHDA and SQIVND (reference sequence). Trimming took 2 bases from V and 5 from J, leaving 9 bases between them. The CDR3 loop spans 14 amino acids. CDR3 region: CASSIKGRTGELFF. CDR3 nucleotides: TGTGCCAGTAGTATAAAGGGTCGGACCGGGGAGCTGTTTTTT. The whole variable domain, filled in from reference TRBV19 and TRBJ2-2, reads DGGITQSPKYLFRKEGQNVTLSCEQNLNHDAMYWYRQDPGQGLRLIYYSQIVNDFQKGDIAEGYSVSREKKESFPLTVTSAQKNPTAFYLCASSIKGRTGELFFGEGSRLTVL.

CDR3 sequence: CASSPIQGENQETQYF. The CDR3 nucleotides are TGCGCCAGCAGCCCGATCCAGGGGGAGAACCAAGAGACCCAGTACTTC. The rearrangement links TRBV5-1 to TRBJ2-5; 7 positions match TRBD1. Germline lookup yields CDR1 SGHRS and CDR2 YFSETQ. Trimming at V came to 4 bases and at J to 0 bases, leaving 9 bases not matched to a gene. The CDR3 is made up of 16 amino acids.

This clone has a handful of counts. The chain is built from TRBV6-5 and TRBJ2-4; TRBD2 aligns across 8 bases. Germline CDR1 and CDR2: MNHEY and SVGAGI. The CDR3 covers 15 residues. Trimming cost V 1 base and J 8 bases; bases outside gene matches: 7. The CDR3 nucleotides are TGTGCCAGCAGTTACTTTGGCCCAGCGGGGGACATTCAGTACTTC. Translating it yields CASSYFGPAGDIQYF.

This rearrangement joins TRBV2 to TRBJ2-1; D remains ambiguous. The V gene's germline CDR1 is SNHLY and CDR2 FYNNEI. This CDR3 has 12 amino acids. Trimming left V 2 bases short and J 4 bases short, with 3 bases between. The CDR3 region is CASSERYNEQFF. For the CDR3, the DNA is TGTGCCAGCAGTGAAAGGTACAATGAGCAGTTCTTC. The variable domain in full, completed from reference TRBV2 and TRBJ2-1, reads EPEVTQTPSHQVTQMGQEVILRCVPISNHLYFYWYRQILGQKVEFLVSFYNNEISEKSEIFDDQFSVERPDGSNFTLKIRSTKLEDSAMYFCASSERYNEQFFGPGTRLTVL.